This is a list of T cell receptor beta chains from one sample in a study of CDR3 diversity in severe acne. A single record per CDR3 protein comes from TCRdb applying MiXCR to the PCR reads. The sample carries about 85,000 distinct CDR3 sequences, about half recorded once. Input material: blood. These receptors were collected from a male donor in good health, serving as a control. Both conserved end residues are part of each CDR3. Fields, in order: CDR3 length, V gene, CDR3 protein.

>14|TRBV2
CASRPTGFAQPQHF
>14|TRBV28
CASPQSGDRAGYTF
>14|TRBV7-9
CASSPGLAGGEQFF
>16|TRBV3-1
CASSQGGQGGNSPLHF
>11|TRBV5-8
CASTGYEKLFF
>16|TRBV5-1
CASSPQWTSGAGELFF
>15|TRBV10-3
CAISESSRGTQPQHF
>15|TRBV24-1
CATSDWGGGSYEQYF
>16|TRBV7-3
CASSFGDRGNTGELFF
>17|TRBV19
CASKSRTGGYSNQPQHF
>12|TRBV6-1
CASGRGSLGYTF
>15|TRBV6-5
CASSDPTGGSYEQYF
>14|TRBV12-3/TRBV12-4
CASSLYPQEDEQYF
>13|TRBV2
CAIRTGRLDGYTF
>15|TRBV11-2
CASSILSGQQETQYF
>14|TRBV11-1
CASSLARTSDGYTF
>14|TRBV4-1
CASSQGQGTYEQYF
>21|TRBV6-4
CASSDSPGGGGTSGSYNEQFF
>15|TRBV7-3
CASSPDGSGANVLTF
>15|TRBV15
CATSLRPENTGELFF